The clone carrying this T cell receptor (beta chain) turned up a few times. Its cognate antigen is unknown. Profiling relied on immunoSEQ multiplex PCR, and the TCRdb table lists in-frame clones only, not all of them. The sample records about 140,000 clones, approximately 82% being singletons. This specimen comes from a study of cytomegalovirus exposure and HLA in healthy donors. Study-wide results and caveats: According to a later analysis, TCR clusters from the first cohort tended to co-occur in the 120 or so validation repertoires. In vitro testing confirmed a few CMV-associated chains as specific for CMV antigens. High sensitivity and specificity were reportedly achieved when the classifier diagnosed cytomegalovirus status. According to the study, 150 to 200 TCR beta chains were cytomegalovirus-associated.

This CDR3 spans 14 amino acids. V lost 8 bases, J lost 1 base, and 0 bases stayed unmatched. Per the germline V gene, CDR1 is MNHEY and CDR2 is SMNVEV (reference sequence). The V gene is TRBV27, the J gene TRBJ1-6; 9 positions agree with TRBD1. The sequence derives from a man under 40 in good health and CMV-seropositive. Source material: PBMCs. CDR3: CASGTGSYNSPLHF. CDR3 nucleotide sequence: TGTGCCAGCGGGACAGGGTCCTATAATTCACCCCTCCACTTT.